This T cell receptor (beta chain) is drawn from a study of regulatory T cells in long-lasting Graves disease. The overall study: Graves' patients diagnosed newly had used antithyroid drugs under 3 months.

A word on this clonotype: Its antigen remains unknown.

Construction of the TCR beta libraries employed iRepertoire HTBI primers in conjunction with Arm-PCR of CDR3 regions. TCRdb re-analysed the multiplex PCR reads in MiXCR, keeping a single row per CDR3 protein. The table shows 450,000 to 600,000 distinct CDR3 sequences, with about 14% occurring only once. Study-wide points: TCR diversity in persistent Graves' patients was below that of newly diagnosed ones.

Time point indicated: newly diagnosed GD, antithyroid drugs for less than 3 months. The TCR library was made from RNA that had been extracted from PBMCs in TRIzol. The CDR3 has 15 amino acids. Unmatched junction bases numbered 7, after V lost 2 bases and J lost 6 bases. The germline V gene encodes CDR1 KGHSH and CDR2 LQKENI. The same data also contributed to another study, on T cells in Graves' hyperthyroidism and ophthalmopathy. From that second work: During a first-round RT-PCR of the TCR CDR3, the HTBI primer set was used. Ophthalmopathy could be told apart from stable hyperthyroidism with a 13 V-J model.

The receptor comes from a man in his thirties or forties with Graves disease. Specimen: peripheral blood mononuclear cells (PBMCs), collected at new diagnosis, from a patient treated with antithyroid drugs. V usage is TRBV18 and J usage is TRBJ2-7; TRBD2 matches 10 bases. The CDR3 protein is CASSPAQAGGGEQYF. In DNA, the CDR3 is TGTGCCAGCTCACCAGCTCAAGCGGGAGGGGGCGAGCAGTACTTC.